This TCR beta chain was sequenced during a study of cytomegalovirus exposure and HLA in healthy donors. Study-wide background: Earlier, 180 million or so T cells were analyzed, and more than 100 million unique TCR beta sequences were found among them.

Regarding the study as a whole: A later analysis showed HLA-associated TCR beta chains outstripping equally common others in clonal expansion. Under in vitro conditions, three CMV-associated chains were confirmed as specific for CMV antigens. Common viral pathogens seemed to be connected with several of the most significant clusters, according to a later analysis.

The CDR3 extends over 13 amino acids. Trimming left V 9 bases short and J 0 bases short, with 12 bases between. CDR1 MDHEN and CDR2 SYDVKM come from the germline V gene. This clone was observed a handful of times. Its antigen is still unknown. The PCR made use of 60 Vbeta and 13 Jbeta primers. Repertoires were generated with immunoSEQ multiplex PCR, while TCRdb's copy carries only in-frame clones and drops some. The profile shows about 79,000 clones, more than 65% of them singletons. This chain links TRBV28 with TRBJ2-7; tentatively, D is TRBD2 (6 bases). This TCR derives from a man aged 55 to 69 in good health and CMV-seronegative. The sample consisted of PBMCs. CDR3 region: CASATGLSYEQYF. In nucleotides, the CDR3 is TGTGCCAGTGCTACGGGACTCTCCTACGAGCAGTACTTC. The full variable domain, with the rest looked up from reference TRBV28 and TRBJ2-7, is DVKVTQSSRYLVKRTGEKVFLECVQDMDHENMFWYRQDPGLGLRLIYFSYDVKMKEKGDIPEGYSVSREKKERFSLILESASTNQTSMYLCASATGLSYEQYFGPGTRLTVT.